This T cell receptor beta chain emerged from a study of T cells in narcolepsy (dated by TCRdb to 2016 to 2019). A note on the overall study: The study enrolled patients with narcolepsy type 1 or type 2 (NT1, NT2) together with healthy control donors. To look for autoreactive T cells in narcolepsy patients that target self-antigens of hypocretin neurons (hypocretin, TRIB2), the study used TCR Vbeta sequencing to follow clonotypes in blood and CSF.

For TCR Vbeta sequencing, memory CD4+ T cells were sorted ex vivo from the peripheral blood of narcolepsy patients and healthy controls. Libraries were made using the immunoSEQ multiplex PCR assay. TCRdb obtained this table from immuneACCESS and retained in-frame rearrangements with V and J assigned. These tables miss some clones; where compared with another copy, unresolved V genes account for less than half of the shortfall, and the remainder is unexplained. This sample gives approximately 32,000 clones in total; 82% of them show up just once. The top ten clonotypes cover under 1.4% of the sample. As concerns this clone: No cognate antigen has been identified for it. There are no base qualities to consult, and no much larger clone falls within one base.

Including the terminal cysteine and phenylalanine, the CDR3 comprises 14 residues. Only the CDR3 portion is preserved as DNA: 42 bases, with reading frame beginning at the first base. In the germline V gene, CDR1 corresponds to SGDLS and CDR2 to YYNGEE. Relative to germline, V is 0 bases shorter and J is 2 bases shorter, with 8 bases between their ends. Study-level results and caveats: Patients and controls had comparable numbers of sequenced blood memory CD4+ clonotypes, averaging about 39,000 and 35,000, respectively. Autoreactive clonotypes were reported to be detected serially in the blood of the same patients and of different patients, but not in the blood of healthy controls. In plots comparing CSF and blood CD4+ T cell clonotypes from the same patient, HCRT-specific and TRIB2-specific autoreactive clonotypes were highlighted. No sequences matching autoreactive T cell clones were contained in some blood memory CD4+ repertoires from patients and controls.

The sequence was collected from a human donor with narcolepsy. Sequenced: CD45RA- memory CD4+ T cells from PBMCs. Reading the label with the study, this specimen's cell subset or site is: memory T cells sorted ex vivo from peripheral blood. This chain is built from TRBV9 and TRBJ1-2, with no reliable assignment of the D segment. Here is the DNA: TGTGCCAGCAGCGTAGACAACAGAAACTATGGCTACACCTTC. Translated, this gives CASSVDNRNYGYTF.